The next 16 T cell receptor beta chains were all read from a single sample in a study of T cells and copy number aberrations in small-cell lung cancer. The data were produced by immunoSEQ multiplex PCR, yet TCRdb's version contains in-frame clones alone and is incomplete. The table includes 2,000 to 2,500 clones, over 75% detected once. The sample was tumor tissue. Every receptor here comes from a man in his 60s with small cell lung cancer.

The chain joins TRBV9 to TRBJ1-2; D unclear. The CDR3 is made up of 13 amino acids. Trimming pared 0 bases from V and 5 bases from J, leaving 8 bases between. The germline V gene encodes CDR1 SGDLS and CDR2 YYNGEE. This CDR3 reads CASSVDGGYGYTF. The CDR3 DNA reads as TGTGCCAGCAGCGTAGATGGCGGTTATGGCTACACCTTC.

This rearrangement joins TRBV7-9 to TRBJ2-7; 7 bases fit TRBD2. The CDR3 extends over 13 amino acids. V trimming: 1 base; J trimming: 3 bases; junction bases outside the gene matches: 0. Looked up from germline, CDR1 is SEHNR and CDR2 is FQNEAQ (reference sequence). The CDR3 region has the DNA TGTGCCAGCAGCTTAGGGGGGGGCTACGAGCAGTACTTC. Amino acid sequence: CASSLGGGYEQYF.

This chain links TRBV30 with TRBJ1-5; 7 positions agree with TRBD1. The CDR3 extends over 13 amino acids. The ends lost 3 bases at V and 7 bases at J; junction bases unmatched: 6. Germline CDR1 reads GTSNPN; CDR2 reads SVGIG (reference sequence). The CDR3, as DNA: TGTGCCTGGAGCCACAGGGGAGGCCAGCCCCAGCATTTT. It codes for CAWSHRGGQPQHF.

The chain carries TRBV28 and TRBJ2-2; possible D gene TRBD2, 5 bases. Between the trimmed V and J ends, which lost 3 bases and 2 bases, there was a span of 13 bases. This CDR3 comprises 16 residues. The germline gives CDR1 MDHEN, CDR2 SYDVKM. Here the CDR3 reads CASSFWERDNTGELFF. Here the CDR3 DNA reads TGTGCCAGCAGTTTCTGGGAGCGAGATAACACCGGGGAGCTGTTTTTT.

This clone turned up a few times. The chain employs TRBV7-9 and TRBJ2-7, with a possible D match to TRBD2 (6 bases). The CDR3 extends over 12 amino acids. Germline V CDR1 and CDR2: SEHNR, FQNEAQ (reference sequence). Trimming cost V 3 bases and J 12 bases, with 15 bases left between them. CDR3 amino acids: CASSLGGENGYF. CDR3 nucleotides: TGTGCCAGCAGCTTGGGGGGAGAAAACGGGTACTTC.

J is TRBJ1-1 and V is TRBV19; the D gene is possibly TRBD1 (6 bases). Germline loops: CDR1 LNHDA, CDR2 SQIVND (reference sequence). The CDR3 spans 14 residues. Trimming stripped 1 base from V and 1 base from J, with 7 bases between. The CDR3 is CASSIARGNTEAFF. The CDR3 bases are TGTGCCAGTAGTATAGCCAGGGGGAACACTGAAGCTTTCTTT.

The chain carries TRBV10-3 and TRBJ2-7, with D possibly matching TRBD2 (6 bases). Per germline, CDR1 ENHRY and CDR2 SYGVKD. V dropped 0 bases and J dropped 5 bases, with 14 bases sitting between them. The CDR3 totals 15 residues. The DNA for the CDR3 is TGTGCCATCAGTGAGTCTATTACGGGAGCGGACGAGCAGTACTTC. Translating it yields CAISESITGADEQYF.

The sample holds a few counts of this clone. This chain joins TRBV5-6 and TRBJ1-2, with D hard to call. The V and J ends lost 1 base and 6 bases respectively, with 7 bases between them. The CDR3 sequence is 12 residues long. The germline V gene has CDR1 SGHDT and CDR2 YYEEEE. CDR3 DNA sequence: TGTGCCAGCAGCTTGTGGGGAGATGGCTACACCTTC. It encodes CASSLWGDGYTF.

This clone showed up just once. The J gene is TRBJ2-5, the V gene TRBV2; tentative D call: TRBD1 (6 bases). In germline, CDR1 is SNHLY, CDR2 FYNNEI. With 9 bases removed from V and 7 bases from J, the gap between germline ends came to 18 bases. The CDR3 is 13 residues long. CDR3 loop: CASESGARVTQYF. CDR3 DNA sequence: TGTGCCAGTGAATCAGGGGCAAGAGTGACCCAGTACTTC.

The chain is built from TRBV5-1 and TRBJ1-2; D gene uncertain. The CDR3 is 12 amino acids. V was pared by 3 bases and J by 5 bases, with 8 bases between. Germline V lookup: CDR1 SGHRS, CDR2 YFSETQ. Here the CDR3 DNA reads TGCGCCAGCAGCTCACAATCTTATGGCTACACCTTC. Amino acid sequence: CASSSQSYGYTF.

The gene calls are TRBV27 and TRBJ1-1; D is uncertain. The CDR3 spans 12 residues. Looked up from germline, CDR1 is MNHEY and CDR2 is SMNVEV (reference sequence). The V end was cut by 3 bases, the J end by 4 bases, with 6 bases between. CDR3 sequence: CASSFFGTEAFF. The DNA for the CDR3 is TGTGCCAGCAGTTTCTTCGGCACTGAAGCTTTCTTT.

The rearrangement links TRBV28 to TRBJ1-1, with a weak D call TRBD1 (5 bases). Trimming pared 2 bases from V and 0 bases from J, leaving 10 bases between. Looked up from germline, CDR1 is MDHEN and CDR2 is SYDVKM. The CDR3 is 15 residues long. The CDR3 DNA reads TGTGCCAGCAGTTTAGGGGCGGACATGAACACTGAAGCTTTCTTT. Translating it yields CASSLGADMNTEAFF.

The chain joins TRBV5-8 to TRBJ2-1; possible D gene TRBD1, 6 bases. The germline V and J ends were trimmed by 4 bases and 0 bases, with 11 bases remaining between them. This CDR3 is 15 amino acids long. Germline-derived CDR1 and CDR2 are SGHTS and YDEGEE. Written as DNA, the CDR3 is TGTGCCAGCAGCCCTGGACAGAGCTCCTACAATGAGCAGTTCTTC. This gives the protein CASSPGQSSYNEQFF.

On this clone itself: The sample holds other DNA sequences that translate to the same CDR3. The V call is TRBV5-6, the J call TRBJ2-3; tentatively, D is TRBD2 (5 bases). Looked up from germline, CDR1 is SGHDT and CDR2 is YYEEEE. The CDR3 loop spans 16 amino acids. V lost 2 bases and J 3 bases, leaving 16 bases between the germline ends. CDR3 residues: CASSFGSVSSTDTQYF. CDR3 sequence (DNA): TGTGCCAGCAGCTTCGGTAGCGTGTCTAGTACAGATACGCAGTATTTT.

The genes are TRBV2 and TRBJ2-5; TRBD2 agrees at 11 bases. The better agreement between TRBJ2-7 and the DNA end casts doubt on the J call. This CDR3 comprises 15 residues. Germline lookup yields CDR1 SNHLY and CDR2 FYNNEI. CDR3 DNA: TGTGCCAGCAGTGACTGGACTAGCGGGCCTTACGAGCAGTACTTC. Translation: CASSDWTSGPYEQYF.

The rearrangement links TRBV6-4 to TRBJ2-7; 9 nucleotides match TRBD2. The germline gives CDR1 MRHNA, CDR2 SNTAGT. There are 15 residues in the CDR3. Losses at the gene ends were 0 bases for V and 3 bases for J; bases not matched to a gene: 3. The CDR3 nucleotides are TGTGCCAGCAGTGACTCTCTAGCGGGACACTACGAGCAGTACTTC. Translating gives CASSDSLAGHYEQYF.